This T cell receptor beta chain was documented in a study of early T cells in non-severe SARS-CoV-2 infection. Study summary: Chains were not paired, and sequencing was done on bulk RNA from unsorted whole blood.

Researchers attached unique molecular identifiers to individual cDNA molecules. TCRdb re-called the 5' RACE reads with MiXCR, one entry per CDR3 protein. This sample carries roughly 47,000 distinct CDR3 sequences, less than 30% of them seen once, and the ten largest clones take around 5%. V was clipped by 11 bases and J by 1 base, with 20 bases between them. Germline values: CDR1 ENHRY, CDR2 SYGVKD. The CDR3 spans 15 residues. Sample: whole blood, taken at baseline. The origin of this receptor is an adult who was a healthcare worker with PCR-confirmed SARS-CoV-2 infection or an uninfected control (not recorded which). The chain carries TRBV10-3 and TRBJ1-1; weak D call: TRBD1 (6 bases). The CDR3 nucleotides are TGTGCCTTCGCCGCCAAACAGGGAGCGAACACTGAAGCTTTCTTT. It is translated as CAFAAKQGANTEAFF.